This is a list of T cell receptor beta chains from one sample in a study of shared clonotypes between healthy human individuals. The table came from immunoSEQ multiplex PCR; TCRdb's copy has only in-frame clones and leaves some out. The table shows roughly 2.4 million clones, with almost 96% occurring only once. Sequenced: naive CD4+ T cells sorted from blood. These receptors originate from a man in his late teens or twenties in good health. Each CDR3 is given with its conserved first and last residue. The order of the fields is clone size, J gene, D gene, V gene, CDR3 DNA, CDR3 protein. The D gene is left open where the match is weak. Size is omitted from some rows. Given values are once, few, many or a class for expanded clones.

clone_size: NA; j_call: TRBJ2-7; d_call: TRBD1; v_call: TRBV18; cdr3_nt: TGTGCCAGCTCACCAGGGACAGGGGGCGGGTACGAGCAGTACTTC; cdr3_aa: CASSPGTGGGYEQYF
clone_size: NA; j_call: TRBJ1-1; d_call: NA; v_call: TRBV18; cdr3_nt: TGTGCCAGCTCACTCGAAGGGGACACTGAAGCTTTCTTT; cdr3_aa: CASSLEGDTEAFF
clone_size: NA; j_call: TRBJ2-6; d_call: NA; v_call: TRBV19; cdr3_nt: TGTGCCAGTAGTCGAAGGGGCTCCGGGGCCAACGTCCTGACTTTC; cdr3_aa: CASSRRGSGANVLTF
clone_size: NA; j_call: TRBJ1-2; d_call: NA; v_call: TRBV20-1; cdr3_nt: TGCAGGGCTACAGGGCCCTATGGCTACACCTTC; cdr3_aa: CRATGPYGYTF
clone_size: NA; j_call: TRBJ2-3; d_call: NA; v_call: TRBV7-2; cdr3_nt: TGTGCCAGCAGCTCCATTGGGGTCCGGGGCACAGATACGCAGTATTTT; cdr3_aa: CASSSIGVRGTDTQYF
clone_size: NA; j_call: TRBJ2-3; d_call: NA; v_call: TRBV19; cdr3_nt: TGTGCCAGTAGTATAGACGCAGATACGCAGTATTTT; cdr3_aa: CASSIDADTQYF
clone_size: NA; j_call: TRBJ2-7; d_call: NA; v_call: TRBV5-1; cdr3_nt: TGCGCCAGCAGCTTGGATGCCGCAGGCCCCTACGAGCAGTACTTC; cdr3_aa: CASSLDAAGPYEQYF
clone_size: NA; j_call: TRBJ2-5; d_call: NA; v_call: TRBV5-1; cdr3_nt: TGCGCCAGCAGCTTGGAGGCCGGGACAATCGGAGAGACCCAGTACTTC; cdr3_aa: CASSLEAGTIGETQYF
clone_size: NA; j_call: TRBJ1-5; d_call: NA; v_call: TRBV27; cdr3_nt: TGTGCCAGCAGCCCTAACAAGGGGCCCGGGGGCAATCAGCCCCAGCATTTT; cdr3_aa: CASSPNKGPGGNQPQHF
clone_size: NA; j_call: TRBJ1-6; d_call: TRBD1; v_call: TRBV5-6; cdr3_nt: TGTGCCAGCAGCCTCGACAGGGTAGTTTCACCCCTCCACTTT; cdr3_aa: CASSLDRVVSPLHF
clone_size: NA; j_call: TRBJ1-2; d_call: TRBD1; v_call: TRBV29-1; cdr3_nt: TGCAGCGTCCCAGGACAGGGACTATATGGCTACACCTTC; cdr3_aa: CSVPGQGLYGYTF
clone_size: NA; j_call: TRBJ2-7; d_call: NA; v_call: TRBV18; cdr3_nt: TGTGCCAGCTCACCACCAGGGGCTGAAGAGCAGTACTTC; cdr3_aa: CASSPPGAEEQYF
clone_size: once; j_call: TRBJ2-3; d_call: TRBD2; v_call: TRBV7-6; cdr3_nt: TGTGCCAGCAGCTTAGCTATAGCGGGGGGCACAGATACGCAGTATTTT; cdr3_aa: CASSLAIAGGTDTQYF
clone_size: NA; j_call: TRBJ2-1; d_call: NA; v_call: TRBV10-3; cdr3_nt: TGTGCCATCAGTGAGTCGCGTCAGGGCATCGACAATGAGCAGTTCTTC; cdr3_aa: CAISESRQGIDNEQFF
clone_size: NA; j_call: TRBJ2-1; d_call: TRBD2; v_call: TRBV7-6; cdr3_nt: TGTGCCAGCAGCTCCACGGCCAGTTCGGTAGCGGGAGGGGGCAATGAGCAGTTCTTC; cdr3_aa: CASSSTASSVAGGGNEQFF
clone_size: NA; j_call: TRBJ1-4; d_call: NA; v_call: TRBV5-7; cdr3_nt: TGTGCCAGCAGCTTAACGGCTACTAATGAAAAACTGTTTTTT; cdr3_aa: CASSLTATNEKLFF
clone_size: NA; j_call: TRBJ2-5; d_call: TRBD2; v_call: TRBV5-1; cdr3_nt: TGCGCCAGCAGCTTGGTGGGACCGGCGGCGGGGGAAGAGACCCAGTACTTC; cdr3_aa: CASSLVGPAAGEETQYF
clone_size: NA; j_call: TRBJ1-2; d_call: NA; v_call: TRBV9; cdr3_nt: TGTGCCAGGACGGACTCACCCTATGGCTACACCTTC; cdr3_aa: CARTDSPYGYTF
clone_size: NA; j_call: TRBJ1-2; d_call: TRBD1; v_call: TRBV2; cdr3_nt: TGTGCCAGCAGTGAAAGGACAGGGGGCAACTATGGCTACACCTTC; cdr3_aa: CASSERTGGNYGYTF
clone_size: NA; j_call: TRBJ1-1; d_call: NA; v_call: TRBV20-1; cdr3_nt: TGCAGTGCTGCCACCCTCTCTGAAGCTTTCTTT; cdr3_aa: CSAATLSEAFF
clone_size: NA; j_call: TRBJ2-5; d_call: TRBD2; v_call: TRBV5-6; cdr3_nt: TGTGCCAGCAGCTTACTAGCGGCCGGCGAGACCCAGTACTTC; cdr3_aa: CASSLLAAGETQYF
clone_size: once; j_call: TRBJ2-7; d_call: NA; v_call: TRBV5-1; cdr3_nt: TGCGCCAGCAGCCTCGGGACTCAAGCTTACGAGCAGTACTTC; cdr3_aa: CASSLGTQAYEQYF
clone_size: NA; j_call: TRBJ1-5; d_call: NA; v_call: TRBV2; cdr3_nt: TGTGCCAGCAGTGAAGCACGGGATACCAATCAGCCCCAGCATTTT; cdr3_aa: CASSEARDTNQPQHF
clone_size: NA; j_call: TRBJ2-3; d_call: NA; v_call: TRBV6-5; cdr3_nt: TGTGCCAGCAGTTACTCTTTGGGGGGCGCGCAGTATTTT; cdr3_aa: CASSYSLGGAQYF
clone_size: NA; j_call: TRBJ2-5; d_call: NA; v_call: TRBV5-1; cdr3_nt: TGCGCCAGCAGCGTCGGACACCAAACGGGGGAGACCCAGTACTTC; cdr3_aa: CASSVGHQTGETQYF
clone_size: NA; j_call: TRBJ2-7; d_call: NA; v_call: TRBV10-3; cdr3_nt: TGTGCCATCAGTGAGTCCCAGGGCTCTGGTGGCGAGCAGTACTTC; cdr3_aa: CAISESQGSGGEQYF
clone_size: NA; j_call: TRBJ1-3; d_call: NA; v_call: TRBV5-1; cdr3_nt: TGCGCCAGCAGCTTGAACGCACAGGGATCTGGAAACACCATATATTTT; cdr3_aa: CASSLNAQGSGNTIYF
clone_size: NA; j_call: TRBJ2-2; d_call: NA; v_call: TRBV7-2; cdr3_nt: TGTGCCAGCAGCCCTCGGGGACCCTCGAACACCGGGGAGCTGTTTTTT; cdr3_aa: CASSPRGPSNTGELFF
clone_size: NA; j_call: TRBJ2-2; d_call: TRBD1; v_call: TRBV30; cdr3_nt: TGTGCCTGGAACAGGGGATCTACAACCCGCGCCGGGGAGCTGTTTTTT; cdr3_aa: CAWNRGSTTRAGELFF
clone_size: NA; j_call: TRBJ2-7; d_call: TRBD2; v_call: TRBV7-2; cdr3_nt: TGTGCCAGCAGCTTACGACTAGCGGGAGGGTACGAGCAGTACTTC; cdr3_aa: CASSLRLAGGYEQYF
clone_size: NA; j_call: TRBJ2-7; d_call: TRBD1; v_call: TRBV23-1; cdr3_nt: TGCGCCAGCGGGGACAGCTCCTACGAGCAGTACTTC; cdr3_aa: CASGDSSYEQYF
clone_size: NA; j_call: TRBJ2-7; d_call: TRBD2; v_call: TRBV4-1; cdr3_nt: TGCGCCAGCAGACACGTCGGGACTAGCGCCTCCGAGCAGTACTTC; cdr3_aa: CASRHVGTSASEQYF
clone_size: NA; j_call: TRBJ1-5; d_call: NA; v_call: TRBV19; cdr3_nt: TGTGCCAGTAGTGCGGCAGGGGTGAGTCAGCCCCAGCATTTT; cdr3_aa: CASSAAGVSQPQHF
clone_size: NA; j_call: TRBJ1-1; d_call: NA; v_call: TRBV5-3; cdr3_nt: TGTGCCAGAAGCTCCAATTTGGCTTTCTTT; cdr3_aa: CARSSNLAFF
clone_size: NA; j_call: TRBJ2-7; d_call: TRBD2; v_call: TRBV18; cdr3_nt: TGTGCCAGCTCAGGGGGACTAGAGTTTGTCAACGAGCAGTACTTC; cdr3_aa: CASSGGLEFVNEQYF
clone_size: NA; j_call: TRBJ2-3; d_call: TRBD2; v_call: TRBV7-9; cdr3_nt: TGTGCCAGCGGGCTATCTAGCGGGAGGAAATCAGATACGCAGTATTTT; cdr3_aa: CASGLSSGRKSDTQYF
clone_size: NA; j_call: TRBJ2-1; d_call: TRBD1; v_call: TRBV27; cdr3_nt: TGTGCCAGCAGCCCGGACAGGGGGCTTGGTGAGCAGTTCTTC; cdr3_aa: CASSPDRGLGEQFF
clone_size: NA; j_call: TRBJ1-6; d_call: TRBD1; v_call: TRBV5-1; cdr3_nt: TGCGCCAGCAGCTTGGGGGGACAGAATTCACCCCTCCACTTT; cdr3_aa: CASSLGGQNSPLHF
clone_size: NA; j_call: TRBJ1-3; d_call: NA; v_call: TRBV4-2; cdr3_nt: TGTGCCAGCAGCTTTGGGACCGGGGGCGCAAGAAACACCATATATTTT; cdr3_aa: CASSFGTGGARNTIYF
clone_size: NA; j_call: TRBJ2-1; d_call: NA; v_call: TRBV7-9; cdr3_nt: TGTGCCAGCAGCTTAGTCGGGGGGCCCACCTACAATGAGCAGTTCTTC; cdr3_aa: CASSLVGGPTYNEQFF
clone_size: once; j_call: TRBJ2-2; d_call: TRBD1; v_call: TRBV9; cdr3_nt: TGTGCCAGCAGCGTAGTGACAGGGCGCGGCACCGGGGAGCTGTTTTTT; cdr3_aa: CASSVVTGRGTGELFF
clone_size: NA; j_call: TRBJ1-2; d_call: NA; v_call: TRBV9; cdr3_nt: TGTGCCAGCAGCATAGCCCCCCTGTCATCGTATGGCTACACCTTC; cdr3_aa: CASSIAPLSSYGYTF